Sequencing of this TCR beta chain was carried out in a study of glioma-infiltrating T cells after dendritic cell vaccination. Study summary: Three intradermal dendritic cell vaccine injections were given every two weeks.

CDR3 size: 15 residues. The V and J ends lost 4 bases and 8 bases, in that order; junction bases with no gene match: 11. The study, taken as a whole, reports: No direct clonality-survival link was found; a diverse polyclonal response may matter.

Concerning this clone itself: Its antigen is not identified.

The primer mix had 60 V beta and 13 J beta primers. Sequenced by immunoSEQ multiplex PCR; TCRdb stores in-frame clones only, minus some. The repertoire holds about 92,000 clones, 85% to 90% seen once, with around a sixth in the top ten. This rearrangement joins TRBV5-3 to TRBJ1-2; 10 bases map to TRBD1. TRBV5-3 is annotated as an ORF whose role is uncertain. The specimen comprised blood, sampled before dendritic cell vaccination. This receptor was identified in a human donor with glioblastoma. The CDR3 sequence is CARSSRGQGLGGYTF. The CDR3 DNA is TGTGCCAGAAGCAGCAGGGGACAGGGGCTAGGAGGCTACACCTTC.